This is a list of T cell receptor beta chains from one sample in a study of blood T cell repertoires in COVID-19. TCRdb's table, derived via immunoSEQ multiplex PCR, lists solely in-frame clones and lacks some. The table has about 150,000 clones, around 90% seen once. The sample comprised PBMCs or T cells enriched from blood (not recorded which). The receptors shown here come from a woman aged 40 to 55 who had been exposed to COVID-19. CDR3s include the opening cysteine and the closing phenylalanine or tryptophan. The D gene is left open where the match is weak. Rows may omit the clone size; those that give it use once, few, many or a size class.

D: NA; size: NA; J: TRBJ1-2; V: TRBV27; CDR3: CASSFEGRANYGYTF; DNA: TGTGCCAGCAGTTTTGAAGGGAGAGCTAACTATGGCTACACCTTC
D: NA; size: NA; J: TRBJ1-4; V: TRBV21-1; CDR3: CASSNKLRVGGKTNEKLFF; DNA: TGTGCCAGCAGCAATAAGCTTCGGGTAGGAGGTAAGACTAATGAAAAACTGTTTTTT
D: TRBD1; size: NA; J: TRBJ1-1; V: TRBV18; CDR3: CASSRDRVRAFF; DNA: TGTGCCAGCTCACGGGACAGGGTGAGAGCTTTCTTT
D: TRBD2; size: few; J: TRBJ2-2; V: TRBV5-1; CDR3: CASSLGLGGSAGELFF; DNA: TGCGCCAGCAGCTTGGGATTGGGCGGGAGCGCCGGGGAGCTGTTTTTT
D: NA; size: once; J: TRBJ1-5; V: TRBV27; CDR3: CASSGVGLINQPQHF; DNA: TGTGCCAGCAGTGGTGTAGGACTGATCAATCAGCCCCAGCATTTT
D: NA; size: NA; J: TRBJ1-1; V: TRBV5-1; CDR3: CASSLDGSTEAFF; DNA: TGCGCCAGCAGCTTGGACGGTAGCACTGAAGCTTTCTTT
D: NA; size: NA; J: TRBJ1-1; V: TRBV28; CDR3: CASSYTRLQGEAFF; DNA: TGTGCCAGCAGCTACACTCGACTACAGGGAGAAGCTTTCTTT
D: TRBD1; size: NA; J: TRBJ1-1; V: TRBV7-8; CDR3: CASSSTGVNTEAFF; DNA: TGTGCCAGCAGCTCGACAGGGGTTAACACTGAAGCTTTCTTT
D: NA; size: NA; J: TRBJ2-1; V: TRBV28; CDR3: CASHVSPLRNEQFF; DNA: TGTGCCAGCCATGTCTCCCCCCTCAGGAATGAGCAGTTCTTC
D: NA; size: NA; J: TRBJ2-7; V: TRBV3-1/TRBV3-2; CDR3: CASSQFTDSYEQYF; DNA: TGTGCCAGCAGCCAATTCACAGACTCCTACGAGCAGTACTTC
D: TRBD1; size: NA; J: TRBJ1-4; V: TRBV5-1; CDR3: CASSPRTGTNEKLFF; DNA: TGCGCCAGCTCCCCCAGGACAGGTACTAATGAAAAACTGTTTTTT
D: NA; size: NA; J: TRBJ2-3; V: TRBV7-2; CDR3: CASSAAGKGFADTQYF; DNA: TGTGCCAGCAGCGCCGCAGGAAAGGGGTTCGCAGATACGCAGTATTTT
D: TRBD1; size: NA; J: TRBJ1-2; V: TRBV5-1; CDR3: CASSPGQGDGYTF; DNA: TGCGCCAGCAGCCCGGGACAGGGGGATGGCTACACCTTC
D: NA; size: NA; J: TRBJ1-1; V: TRBV15; CDR3: CATSRDRGLSEAFF; DNA: TGTGCCACCAGCAGAGACAGGGGCTTGAGTGAAGCTTTCTTT
D: TRBD1; size: NA; J: TRBJ1-5; V: TRBV29-1; CDR3: CSITAGQGSNQPQHF; DNA: TGCAGCATTACCGCGGGACAGGGGAGCAATCAGCCCCAGCATTTT
D: TRBD1; size: NA; J: TRBJ2-7; V: TRBV7-2; CDR3: CASRPNRGDVYEQYF; DNA: TGTGCCAGCAGACCTAACAGGGGGGATGTCTACGAGCAGTACTTC
D: TRBD2; size: NA; J: TRBJ2-3; V: TRBV5-1; CDR3: CASSLASGGQDTQYF; DNA: TGCGCCAGCAGCTTGGCCTCGGGGGGTCAAGATACGCAGTATTTT
D: TRBD1; size: NA; J: TRBJ2-7; V: TRBV9; CDR3: CASSVGGQGKEQYF; DNA: TGTGCCAGCAGCGTAGGAGGACAGGGGAAGGAGCAGTACTTC
D: NA; size: NA; J: TRBJ1-2; V: TRBV5-1; CDR3: CASSLVLSGGNYGYTF; DNA: TGCGCCAGCAGCTTGGTTCTGTCGGGCGGGAACTATGGCTACACCTTC
D: NA; size: NA; J: TRBJ1-6; V: TRBV7-9; CDR3: CASSLGTGRNSPLHF; DNA: TGTGCCAGCAGCTTAGGAACAGGAAGAAATTCACCCCTCCACTTT
D: NA; size: NA; J: TRBJ1-5; V: TRBV6-5; CDR3: CASQANSNQPQHF; DNA: TGTGCCAGCCAAGCTAATAGCAATCAGCCCCAGCATTTT
D: NA; size: NA; J: TRBJ2-3; V: TRBV6-5; CDR3: CASRGWESTDTQYF; DNA: TGTGCCAGCAGAGGTTGGGAGAGCACAGATACGCAGTATTTT
D: TRBD2; size: once; J: TRBJ2-7; V: TRBV6-5; CDR3: CASGTSGRVEQYF; DNA: TGTGCCAGCGGGACTAGCGGGAGGGTCGAGCAGTACTTC
D: TRBD2; size: NA; J: TRBJ2-4; V: TRBV2; CDR3: CASSQILAGGDIQYF; DNA: TGTGCCAGCAGTCAAATTCTAGCGGGGGGCGACATTCAGTACTTC
D: NA; size: NA; J: TRBJ1-1; V: TRBV12-5; CDR3: CASGLVGQNTEAFF; DNA: TGTGCTAGTGGTTTGGTAGGACAGAACACTGAAGCTTTCTTT
D: TRBD1; size: NA; J: TRBJ1-2; V: TRBV5-1; CDR3: CASSLRTGGSANYGYTF; DNA: TGCGCCAGCAGCTTGCGGACAGGCGGAAGCGCTAACTATGGCTACACCTTC
D: NA; size: few; J: TRBJ2-4; V: TRBV28; CDR3: CASSLKESGKNIQYF; DNA: TGTGCCAGCAGTTTAAAGGAGTCGGGCAAAAACATTCAGTACTTC
D: TRBD2; size: NA; J: TRBJ2-5; V: TRBV5-1; CDR3: CASSFGRSGGQETQYF; DNA: TGCGCCAGCAGCTTTGGGAGGAGCGGGGGCCAGGAGACCCAGTACTTC
D: NA; size: once; J: TRBJ1-1; V: TRBV2; CDR3: CASSIRAARWRTEAFF; DNA: TGTGCCAGCAGTATACGCGCGGCCAGGTGGAGGACTGAAGCTTTCTTT
D: TRBD1; size: NA; J: TRBJ2-3; V: TRBV6-5; CDR3: CASSYRGTGETDTQYF; DNA: TGTGCCAGCAGTTACCGGGGGACAGGGGAGACAGATACGCAGTATTTT
D: NA; size: NA; J: TRBJ1-2; V: TRBV5-1; CDR3: CASSADRSIGYTF; DNA: TGCGCCAGCAGCGCCGACAGGTCCATCGGCTACACCTTC
D: NA; size: NA; J: TRBJ2-1; V: TRBV28; CDR3: CASSTGYSYNEQFF; DNA: TGTGCCAGTAGCACAGGTTACTCCTACAATGAGCAGTTCTTC
D: NA; size: NA; J: TRBJ2-6; V: TRBV15; CDR3: CATSREGLSGANVLTF; DNA: TGTGCCACCAGCAGAGAGGGGCTTTCTGGGGCCAACGTCCTGACTTTC
D: NA; size: once; J: TRBJ2-1; V: TRBV9; CDR3: CASSRQTRTSSSYNEQFF; DNA: TGTGCCAGCAGCAGACAGACCCGAACTTCAAGCTCCTACAATGAGCAGTTCTTC
D: TRBD1; size: NA; J: TRBJ2-1; V: TRBV5-8; CDR3: CASSGGQGAYNEQFF; DNA: TGTGCCAGCAGCGGGGGACAGGGAGCTTACAATGAGCAGTTCTTC
D: NA; size: NA; J: TRBJ2-3; V: TRBV3-1/TRBV3-2; CDR3: CASSQAGFTDTQYF; DNA: TGTGCCAGCAGCCAGGCGGGGTTCACAGATACGCAGTATTTT
D: NA; size: once; J: TRBJ2-3; V: TRBV25-1; CDR3: CASSSLVAASTDTQYF; DNA: TGTGCCAGCAGTTCCTTGGTAGCGGCTAGCACAGATACGCAGTATTTT
D: NA; size: NA; J: TRBJ1-4; V: TRBV10-2; CDR3: CASSEGRGEKLFF; DNA: TGCGCCAGCAGTGAGGGGAGAGGAGAGAAACTGTTTTTT
D: NA; size: NA; J: TRBJ2-2; V: TRBV6-4; CDR3: CASSDPGRWVTGELFF; DNA: TGTGCCAGCAGTGACCCCGGGAGATGGGTCACCGGGGAGCTGTTTTTT
D: NA; size: once; J: TRBJ2-6; V: TRBV6-2/TRBV6-3; CDR3: CASSTGHLSGANVLTF; DNA: TGTGCCAGCAGTACGGGACACCTCTCTGGGGCCAACGTCCTGACTTTC
D: NA; size: NA; J: TRBJ1-1; V: TRBV5-1; CDR3: CASSLGLGTLNTEAFF; DNA: TGCGCCAGCAGCTTGGGCCTTGGGACACTGAACACTGAAGCTTTCTTT
D: NA; size: NA; J: TRBJ2-2; V: TRBV5-1; CDR3: CASSLLTGNTGELFF; DNA: TGCGCCAGCAGCTTGCTTACGGGAAACACCGGGGAGCTGTTTTTT
D: TRBD2; size: NA; J: TRBJ2-3; V: TRBV7-3; CDR3: CASSLAGGPRDTQYF; DNA: TGTGCCAGCAGTCTAGCGGGGGGGCCGAGAGATACGCAGTATTTT
D: TRBD2; size: NA; J: TRBJ2-1; V: TRBV5-1; CDR3: CASSPTSRRGNEQFF; DNA: TGCGCCAGCAGCCCGACTAGCCGGAGGGGCAATGAGCAGTTCTTC
D: NA; size: NA; J: TRBJ1-2; V: TRBV25-1; CDR3: CASSSGVNYGYTF; DNA: TGTGCCAGCAGTAGTGGAGTCAACTATGGCTACACCTTC